The T cell receptor (beta chain) described here comes from a study of blood T cell repertoires in COVID-19. Sequencing used immunoSEQ multiplex PCR; TCRdb keeps in-frame clones, though not all of them. In the table there are almost 350,000 clones, around 90% of which are singletons. Germline CDR1 is MNHEY and CDR2 is SMNVEV (reference sequence). J was trimmed by 3 bases and V by 5 bases; bases with no gene match: 7. This CDR3 region has 17 residues. The sequence derives from a woman between 55 and 75 years old with COVID-19, enrolled during active disease. Sample: peripheral blood. The genes are TRBV27 and TRBJ2-1; 13 bases are shared with TRBD2. The CDR3 region is CASSTRGLAGIYNEQFF. In nucleotides, the CDR3 is TGTGCCAGCAGTACACGGGGACTAGCGGGGATCTACAATGAGCAGTTCTTC.